The 9 T cell receptor beta chains below were found in one sample sequenced in a study of T cell repertoires in cytomegalovirus infection. These receptors have no known antigen. TCRdb re-analysed the reads in MiXCR, keeping a single row per CDR3 protein. Of 900,000 to 950,000 distinct CDR3 sequences detected, 31% appear once; the ten largest clones hold about an eighth. The input for sequencing was cultured CD8+ T cells from PBMCs, taken from culture after CMV antigen stimulation. Every receptor here comes from a human donor in good health (CMV status not recorded). Some clones in this sample may be carry-over from other donors' samples.

J is TRBJ2-7 and V is TRBV27; 9 nucleotides match TRBD1. V lost 5 bases, J lost 2 bases, and 4 bases stayed unmatched. The CDR3 covers 14 residues. Germline V CDR1 and CDR2: MNHEY, SMNVEV (reference sequence). The CDR3 DNA follows: TGTGCCAGCAGTACACACAGGGGGCCCTACGAGCAGTACGTC. It encodes CASSTHRGPYEQYV.

V is TRBV29-1 and J is TRBJ2-5; D unclear. V lost 4 bases and J 2 bases, leaving 8 bases between the germline ends. Germline V lookup: CDR1 SQVTM, CDR2 ANQGSEA. The CDR3 contains 12 residues. The CDR3 protein is CSVGWEQETQYF. The CDR3 DNA reads as TGCAGCGTTGGCTGGGAACAAGAGACCCAGTACTTC.

This clonotype was picked up a small number of times. The chain uses TRBV7-2 and TRBJ2-6; possibly TRBD2 for D (7 bases). The CDR3 totals 19 residues. Germline-derived CDR1 and CDR2 are SGHTA and FQGNSA. Trimming took off 1 base at V and 4 bases at J, with 20 bases between the two ends. CDR3 nucleotide sequence: TGTGCCAGCAGCTTAGAGGGGGGGGGTGGGGGGCCCGGGGCCAACGTCCTGACTTTC. Translation: CASSLEGGGGGPGANVLTF.

This clonotype has only a few counts. The chain's CDR3 is CASSFGGTPSTDTQYF. The DNA of the CDR3 is TGTGCCAGCAGCTTCGGCGGGACACCTAGCACAGATACGCAGTATTTT. V is TRBV7-9 and J is TRBJ2-3; tentatively, D is TRBD1 or TRBD2 (6 bases each). CDR1 is SEHNR, CDR2 FQNEAQ, per germline (reference sequence). This CDR3 comprises 16 residues. The germline V and J ends were trimmed by 3 bases and 0 bases, with 13 bases remaining between them.

This clonotype was counted between two and nine times. The chain employs TRBV12-3 or TRBV12-4 and TRBJ1-3; D ambiguous. CDR3 size: 13 residues. V was trimmed by 6 bases and J by 0 bases, leaving 6 bases between them. CDR3 coding DNA: TGTGCCAGCAGAGTTCCCTCTGGAAACACCATATATTTT. Translation: CASRVPSGNTIYF.

The rearrangement uses TRBV2 and TRBJ1-2, with D possibly TRBD1 on 5 matching bases. There are 15 residues in the CDR3. The germline V gene has CDR1 SNHLY and CDR2 FYNNEI. V was trimmed by 0 bases and J by 5 bases, leaving 13 bases between them. In DNA, the CDR3 is TGTGCCAGCAGTGAAGCGGGGGGGTCGAGATATGGCTACACCTTC. Its protein product is CASSEAGGSRYGYTF.

This chain links TRBV28 with TRBJ2-1; TRBD2 agrees at 12 bases. Losses at the gene ends were 3 bases for V and 8 bases for J; bases not matched to a gene: 14. The CDR3 runs 18 residues. Germline loops: CDR1 MDHEN, CDR2 SYDVKM. This chain's CDR3 is CASSLASGGARARDEQFF. DNA for the CDR3: TGTGCCAGCAGTTTGGCTAGCGGGGGGGCCCGGGCTAGGGATGAGCAGTTCTTC.

The rearrangement links TRBV7-9 to TRBJ2-1, with D unclear. The CDR3 is 12 amino acids. Trimming removed 1 base from V and 9 bases from J, with 7 bases in between. Per the germline V gene, CDR1 is SEHNR and CDR2 is FQNEAQ (reference sequence). CDR3 bases: TGTGCCAGCAGCTTAGAAGAGCTTGAGCAGTTCTTC. This translates into CASSLEELEQFF.

This clonotype has at least ten counts. The V gene is TRBV6-5, the J gene TRBJ2-5, with TRBD1 matching 8 bases. V lost 1 base and J lost 0; bases outside the gene matches: 4. Germline V gene sequence: CDR1 MNHEY, CDR2 SVGAGI. The CDR3 length is 16 residues. The CDR3 DNA reads as TGTGCCAGCAGTTACTTCAGGGGGCACAACCAAGAGACCCAGTACTTC. Amino acids: CASSYFRGHNQETQYF.